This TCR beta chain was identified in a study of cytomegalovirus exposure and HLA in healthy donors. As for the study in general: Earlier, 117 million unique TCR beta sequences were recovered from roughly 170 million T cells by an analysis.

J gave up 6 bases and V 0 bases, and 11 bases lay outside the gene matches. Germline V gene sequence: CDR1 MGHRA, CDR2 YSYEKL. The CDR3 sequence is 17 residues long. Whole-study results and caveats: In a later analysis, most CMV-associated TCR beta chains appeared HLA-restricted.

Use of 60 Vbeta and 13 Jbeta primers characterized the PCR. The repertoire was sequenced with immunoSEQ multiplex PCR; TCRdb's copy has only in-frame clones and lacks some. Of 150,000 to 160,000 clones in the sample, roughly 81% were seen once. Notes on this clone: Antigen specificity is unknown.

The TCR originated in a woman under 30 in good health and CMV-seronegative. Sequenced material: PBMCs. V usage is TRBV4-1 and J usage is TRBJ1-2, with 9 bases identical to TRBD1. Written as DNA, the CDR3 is TGCGCCAGCAGCCAAGATCCTGGACAGGGGCCAGGAGATGGCTACACCTTC. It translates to CASSQDPGQGPGDGYTF.